The T cell receptor beta chain under discussion was sequenced for a study of shared clonotypes between healthy human individuals. Deep was the level at which the assay was run. The table came from immunoSEQ multiplex PCR; TCRdb's copy has only in-frame clones and leaves some out. The profile shows about 1,900,000 clones, less than 95% of them singletons. Looked up from germline, CDR1 is SGDLS and CDR2 is YYNGEE. The trim removed 4 bases at V and 4 bases at J, leaving 5 bases unmatched. The CDR3 consists of 14 residues. In the naive CD8 group, cells lacked CD45RO and were positively selected for CCR7, so terminally differentiated effector memory CD45RA+ cells were left out.

The J gene is TRBJ1-3, the V gene TRBV9; 7 nucleotides match TRBD1. Material for sequencing was naive CD8+ T cells sorted from blood. The sequence derives from a young man in good health. CDR3 coding DNA: TGTGCCAGCAGCTCAGGGACAGTCGGAAACACCATATATTTT. It yields the protein CASSSGTVGNTIYF.